The present T cell receptor (beta chain) was sequenced within a study of T cell repertoires and HLA-DP antigens. Across the whole study: Alloreactive CD4+ T cells targeted HLA-DP on transduced HeLa. Pre-culture CD4+ samples used roughly 1,300 ng DNA versus 200 to 250 ng for CD137+CD4+ sorts.

The germline V gene has CDR1 SGHTA and CDR2 FQGTGA. Between the trimmed V and J ends, which lost 2 bases and 9 bases, there was a span of 14 bases. CDR3 length: 15 amino acids. The primer mix covered 54 TRBV segments and 13 TRBJ segments. Profiling relied on immunoSEQ multiplex PCR, and the TCRdb table lists in-frame clones only, not all of them. The sample holds approximately 90,000 clones, approximately 86% seen once. CD4+ T cells were isolated untouched, about 98% pure. As to this clone: Its antigen is currently unknown.

V gene TRBV7-3 combines with J gene TRBJ1-6, with D hard to call. Sequencing was carried out using CD4+ T cells from PBMCs. The TCR originated in a man aged 50-59 years in good health and CMV-seronegative. The DNA of the CDR3 is TGTGCCAGCAGCTTAGATTCCATGGTCGGTTCACCCCTCCACTTT. It codes for CASSLDSMVGSPLHF.